These 19 T cell receptor beta chains came from one sample sequenced in a study of T cell changes during pregnancy in multiple sclerosis. Clones were sequenced by immunoSEQ multiplex PCR, and TCRdb holds only the in-frame ones, with some missing. The table includes fewer than 85,000 clones, approximately 92% detected once. Here the sequenced sample was peripheral blood, taken in the third trimester of pregnancy. All receptors come from a female donor in good health, enrolled as a control in a pregnancy study.

The chain uses TRBV6-5 and TRBJ2-5; D remains ambiguous. CDR3 length: 14 residues. V was clipped by 2 bases and J by 0 bases, with 7 bases between them. The germline CDR1 and CDR2 sequences are MNHEY and SVGAGI. The CDR3, as DNA: TGTGCCAGCAGTTACGCCCGGTACCAAGAGACCCAGTACTTC. Its protein is CASSYARYQETQYF.

CDR3 region: CASSLQGRTSDTQYF. The CDR3 nucleotides read TGTGCCAGCAGTCTCCAGGGGCGGACCTCAGATACGCAGTATTTT. The chain joins TRBV28 to TRBJ2-3; a possible D gene is TRBD1 (6 bases). Trimming stripped 5 bases from V and 4 bases from J, with 16 bases between. The CDR3 is 15 residues long. Germline V lookup: CDR1 MDHEN, CDR2 SYDVKM.

The chain is built from TRBV27 and TRBJ2-7; D is possibly TRBD1 (5 bases). This CDR3 comprises 13 residues. Germline V lookup: CDR1 MNHEY, CDR2 SMNVEV (reference sequence). The V end was cut by 4 bases, the J end by 1 base, with 8 bases between. For the CDR3, the DNA is TGTGCCAGCAGTTCCCAGGGTTCCTACGAGCAGTACTTC. Protein sequence: CASSSQGSYEQYF.

This clone is a singleton in its sample. The V and J genes are TRBV28 and TRBJ1-5; TRBD1 aligns across 9 bases. Unmatched junction bases numbered 6, after V lost 3 bases and J lost 6 bases. The CDR3 contains 15 residues. The germline gives CDR1 MDHEN, CDR2 SYDVKM. The CDR3 protein is CASSFGTGGIQPQHF. CDR3 DNA sequence: TGTGCCAGCAGTTTCGGTACAGGGGGCATTCAGCCCCAGCATTTT.

The J gene is TRBJ1-5, the V gene TRBV29-1; a possible D gene is TRBD1 (5 bases). The V and J ends lost 5 bases and 0 bases respectively, with 20 bases between them. The CDR3 is 17 amino acids. Germline V CDR1 and CDR2: SQVTM, ANQGSEA. This chain's CDR3 is CSVQIQGSSGSNQPQHF. CDR3 nucleotides: TGCAGCGTTCAGATCCAGGGTTCATCGGGTAGCAATCAGCCCCAGCATTTT.

A single count supports this clone. This chain joins TRBV9 and TRBJ2-2, with TRBD1 identical over 9 bases. There are 15 residues in the CDR3. Trimming at V came to 4 bases and at J to 5 bases, leaving 6 bases not matched to a gene. Germline loops: CDR1 SGDLS, CDR2 YYNGEE. CDR3 sequence: CASSYRQGGTGELFF. The DNA of the CDR3 is TGTGCCAGCAGCTACCGACAGGGGGGGACCGGGGAGCTGTTTTTT.

The chain uses TRBV6-6 and TRBJ2-1; D is perhaps TRBD2 (6 bases). Germline V gene sequence: CDR1 MNHNY, CDR2 SVGAGI (reference sequence). The length of the CDR3 is 12 residues. The ends were cut back, 6 bases at V and 9 bases at J, with 12 bases in the middle. The CDR3 here is CASSPGGSEQFF. The CDR3 region has the DNA TGTGCCAGCAGCCCCGGAGGGAGTGAGCAGTTCTTC.

This clone occurred once. V and J are TRBV28 and TRBJ2-2, with D unresolved. The CDR3 sequence is 12 residues long. Trimming took off 6 bases at V and 3 bases at J, with 5 bases between the two ends. Germline loops: CDR1 MDHEN, CDR2 SYDVKM. The DNA of the CDR3 is TGTGCCAGCAGCGGAGACACCGGGGAGCTGTTTTTT. It encodes CASSGDTGELFF. Using reference TRBV28 and TRBJ2-2 for the parts outside the CDR3, the full variable domain is DVKVTQSSRYLVKRTGEKVFLECVQDMDHENMFWYRQDPGLGLRLIYFSYDVKMKEKGDIPEGYSVSREKKERFSLILESASTNQTSMYLCASSGDTGELFFGEGSRLTVL.

The chain uses TRBV6-5 and TRBJ2-7; 8 nucleotides line up with TRBD1. There are 13 residues in the CDR3. Germline V gene data show CDR1 as MNHEY and CDR2 as SVGAGI. J lost 3 bases, V lost 4 bases, and 2 bases had no gene match. The CDR3 reads CASSSGQDYEQYF. For the CDR3, the DNA is TGTGCCAGCAGTTCGGGACAGGACTACGAGCAGTACTTC.

The chain combines TRBV28 with TRBJ2-1; TRBD2 agrees at 9 bases. CDR1 is MDHEN and CDR2 is SYDVKM in the germline V gene. This CDR3 region has 18 residues. V was pared by 5 bases and J by 6 bases, with 17 bases of the junction left unmatched. This CDR3 reads CASSPAPLRGGDINEQFF. The CDR3 DNA follows: TGTGCCAGCAGTCCCGCCCCCCTGCGGGGGGGCGATATCAATGAGCAGTTCTTC.

V usage is TRBV28 and J usage is TRBJ2-6; tentatively, D is TRBD1 (6 bases). Per germline, CDR1 MDHEN and CDR2 SYDVKM. This CDR3 is built from 17 residues. The V and J ends lost 3 bases and 0 bases respectively, with 12 bases between them. CDR3 DNA: TGTGCCAGCAGTTTGACAGGACGGCACTCTGGGGCCAACGTCCTGACTTTC. It yields the protein CASSLTGRHSGANVLTF.

The V and J genes are TRBV5-4 and TRBJ1-6; no firm D call. Trimming left V 5 bases short and J 4 bases short, with 13 bases between. CDR1 and CDR2 (germline): SGHNT, YYREEE (reference sequence). This CDR3 comprises 15 residues. Here the CDR3 reads CASRQPGDYNSPLHF. The CDR3 nucleotides are TGTGCCAGCAGACAGCCGGGAGATTATAATTCACCCCTCCACTTT.

The chain combines TRBV9 with TRBJ2-3; a possible D gene is TRBD2 (5 bases). V lost 2 bases, J lost 2 bases, and 9 bases lay in between. The CDR3 length is 14 residues. In germline, CDR1 is SGDLS, CDR2 YYNGEE. CDR3: CASSVEVDTDTQYF. The CDR3 nucleotides are TGTGCCAGCAGCGTGGAGGTAGACACAGATACGCAGTATTTT.

This chain uses TRBV6-4 with TRBJ2-2; tentatively, D is TRBD2 (6 bases). CDR1 is MRHNA, CDR2 SNTAGT, per germline. Trimming took off 6 bases at V and 4 bases at J, with 15 bases between the two ends. This CDR3 spans 15 amino acids. Here the CDR3 reads CASSPLRGGTGELFF. The CDR3, as DNA: TGTGCCAGCAGCCCTTTGCGGGGAGGCACCGGGGAGCTGTTTTTT.

In its sample, this clone was seen once. The chain is built from TRBV7-2 and TRBJ2-5, with a possible D match to TRBD1 (6 bases). This CDR3 contains 13 residues. Trimming shortened V by 3 bases and J by 2 bases, and 7 bases separated the two germline ends. Per the germline V gene, CDR1 is SGHTA and CDR2 is FQGNSA. The CDR3 DNA reads TGTGCCAGCAGCTTCGGGACACAAGAGACCCAGTACTTC. This sequence encodes CASSFGTQETQYF.

This clone was counted once. V usage is TRBV7-9 and J usage is TRBJ1-4; 10 bases fit TRBD1. The length of the CDR3 is 16 residues. V shed 5 bases and J 7 bases; nucleotides not matched to a gene: 10. Germline CDR1 and CDR2: SEHNR and FQNEAQ (reference sequence). CDR3 nucleotide sequence: TGTGCCAGCAGCCCTGACAGGGGGCGGGTGGGTGAAAAACTGTTTTTT. This encodes CASSPDRGRVGEKLFF.

CDR3: CASRTGEYEQYF. In DNA form, the CDR3 reads TGTGCCAGCCGGACAGGGGAGTACGAGCAGTACTTC. V usage is TRBV7-9 and J usage is TRBJ2-7, with 9 positions matching TRBD1. V was pared by 8 bases and J by 4 bases, with 3 bases of the junction left unmatched. This CDR3 is 12 amino acids long. Looked up from germline, CDR1 is SEHNR and CDR2 is FQNEAQ (reference sequence).

This sequence joins TRBV4-2 and TRBJ2-2; TRBD2 matches at 10 bases. The CDR3 sequence is 18 residues long. Germline CDR1 LGHNA, CDR2 YNFKEQ. J lost 6 bases, V lost 0 bases, and 10 bases had no gene match. CDR3 sequence reads: CASSQDGGAGGRAGELFF. In DNA, the CDR3 is TGTGCCAGCAGCCAAGATGGGGGAGCGGGAGGGCGGGCCGGGGAGCTGTTTTTT.

V is TRBV7-8 and J is TRBJ2-7; tentative D call: TRBD1 (6 bases). The CDR3 covers 13 residues. CDR1 SGHVS and CDR2 FQNEAQ come from the germline V gene. Trimming took 5 bases from V and 7 from J, leaving 15 bases between them. The CDR3 bases are TGTGCCAGCAGCCCGCTTACAGGGCGGGAGCAGTACTTC. Its protein product is CASSPLTGREQYF.